The 21 T cell receptor beta chains presented below share a single source sample, sequenced in a study of response to subunit inactivated influenza vaccine. TCRdb called the RT-PCR reads again in MiXCR, with one record for every CDR3 protein. The sample holds 650,000 to 700,000 distinct CDR3 sequences; less than 20% are singletons and the top ten take 11%. This specimen was PBMCs from blood, taken about 12 days after vaccination. The receptors were sampled from a man in his fifties who received an inactivated influenza vaccine.

This clonotype was found a few times. The rearrangement links TRBV11-2 to TRBJ2-3; D may be TRBD1 or TRBD2 (6 bases each). V was clipped by 8 bases and J by 6 bases, with 21 bases between them. Germline V gives CDR1 SGHAT, CDR2 FQNNGV. This CDR3 has 15 residues. The CDR3 reads CASGVWGAPVDTQYF. In nucleotides, the CDR3 is TGTGCCAGCGGGGTCTGGGGGGCCCCGGTCGATACGCAGTATTTT.

This clonotype was observed a handful of times. V is TRBV7-9 and J is TRBJ1-1; D is perhaps TRBD1 (5 bases). The V gene lost 5 bases and the J gene lost 1 base, with 17 bases spanning the gap. CDR3 length: 16 amino acids. Germline V lookup: CDR1 SEHNR, CDR2 FQNEAQ (reference sequence). For the CDR3, the DNA is TGTGCCAGCAGCCGGGGGGTAGGCGGCTCGAACACTGAAGCTTTCTTT. Translating it yields CASSRGVGGSNTEAFF.

This chain connects TRBV5-5 to TRBJ2-1, with D hard to call. Germline-derived CDR1 and CDR2 are SGHKS and YYEKEE (reference sequence). The V end lost 4 bases, the J end lost 9 bases, and 8 bases lay between the germline ends. The CDR3 has 11 amino acids. The CDR3 bases are TGTGCCAGCAGCCTCTTCACTGAGCAGTTCTTC. It is translated as CASSLFTEQFF.

The J gene is TRBJ1-1, the V gene TRBV7-9, with D unclear. Germline CDR1 and CDR2: SEHNR and FQNEAQ (reference sequence). The CDR3 covers 13 residues. Trimming cost V 8 bases and J 11 bases, with 21 bases left between them. The CDR3 nucleotides are TGTGCCAGCTTCCCCGCGGGCGGGGATGCGGCTTTCTTT. Protein: CASFPAGGDAAFF.

This clonotype was counted a few times. The CDR3 DNA reads as TGTGCCAGCAGTACCTTACAGGGGTCTGGGGAGCAGTACTTC. It yields the protein CASSTLQGSGEQYF. This chain connects TRBV12-3 or TRBV12-4 to TRBJ2-7; 7 bases map to TRBD1. V shed 5 bases and J 7 bases; nucleotides not matched to a gene: 11. The CDR3 is 14 residues long.

V is TRBV20-1 and J is TRBJ2-7; tentative D call: TRBD2 (5 bases). The ends were cut back, 3 bases at V and 4 bases at J, with 10 bases in the middle. The CDR3 has 12 residues. The germline gives CDR1 DFQATT, CDR2 SNEGSKA (reference sequence). The CDR3 DNA reads TGCAGTGCTAGGAGCCTAGCTTACGAGCAGTACTTC. Translated: CSARSLAYEQYF.

CDR3 nucleotide sequence: TGTGCCAGCAGCTTCGTTGGCGGCGGGGGCACAGATACGCAGTATTTT. Translation: CASSFVGGGGTDTQYF. The chain combines TRBV7-2 with TRBJ2-3, with D perhaps matching TRBD2 (6 bases). The CDR3 extends over 16 amino acids. CDR1 is SGHTA and CDR2 is FQGNSA in the germline V gene. V gave up 3 bases and J gave up 1 base, with 14 bases separating them.

This clonotype has a handful of counts. The chain combines TRBV5-1 with TRBJ2-5; the D gene is possibly TRBD2 (5 bases). This CDR3 is built from 15 residues. Per germline, CDR1 SGHRS and CDR2 YFSETQ. Between the trimmed V and J ends, which lost 3 bases and 5 bases, there was a span of 17 bases. The CDR3 DNA is TGCGCCAGCAGCTCTTTACTAGAGCTTGGGGAGACCCAGTACTTC. This gives the protein CASSSLLELGETQYF. Drawing the rest from reference TRBV5-1 and TRBJ2-5, the complete variable domain is KAGVTQTPRYLIKTRGQQVTLSCSPISGHRSVSWYQQTPGQGLQFLFEYFSETQRNKGNFPGRFSGRQFSNSRSEMNVSTLELGDSALYLCASSSLLELGETQYFGPGTRLLVL.

V usage is TRBV27 and J usage is TRBJ2-5; D not resolved. Germline V gene sequence: CDR1 MNHEY, CDR2 SMNVEV (reference sequence). CDR3 length equals 14 residues. Trimming took off 4 bases at V and 5 bases at J, with 14 bases between the two ends. DNA of the CDR3: TGTGCCAGCAGTTCATCCCCAGTTTGGGAGACCCAGTACTTC. Protein sequence: CASSSSPVWETQYF.

The chain couples TRBV5-1 to TRBJ2-1; tentative D call: TRBD1 (6 bases). Deletions cut 5 bases from V and 9 bases from J, with 21 bases between. Looked up from germline, CDR1 is SGHRS and CDR2 is YFSETQ. There are 15 residues in the CDR3. The CDR3 DNA sequence: TGCGCCAGCAGGTCCGGGACAAGCCGTACCTCTGAGCAGTTCTTC. Translated: CASRSGTSRTSEQFF.

The sample holds a few counts of this clonotype. V is TRBV5-1 and J is TRBJ2-1; possible D gene TRBD2, 6 bases. V dropped 2 bases and J dropped 10 bases, with 16 bases sitting between them. Germline V lookup: CDR1 SGHRS, CDR2 YFSETQ. The CDR3 covers 14 residues. The CDR3 protein is CASSFADPGGEQFF. CDR3 in DNA: TGCGCCAGCAGCTTTGCAGACCCCGGGGGAGAGCAGTTCTTC.

The chain uses TRBV6-2 or TRBV6-3 and TRBJ1-5, with 8 nucleotides matching TRBD1. Germline CDR1 and CDR2: MNHEY and SVGEGT. V lost 4 bases, J lost 4 bases, and 9 bases stayed unmatched. The CDR3 spans 16 residues. Here the CDR3 DNA reads TGTGCCAGCAGTTGGGATGGGACAGGACCTAATCAGCCCCAGCATTTT. Translating gives CASSWDGTGPNQPQHF.

This clonotype appeared a few times. The chain combines TRBV6-2 or TRBV6-3 with TRBJ2-7; D gene uncertain. Germline V gives CDR1 MNHEY, CDR2 SVGEGT. The CDR3 totals 15 residues. Trimming pared 4 bases from V and 4 bases from J, leaving 17 bases between. The CDR3 reads CASSSAWASVYEQYF. The CDR3 nucleotides read TGTGCCAGCAGTTCTGCCTGGGCCAGTGTGTACGAGCAGTACTTC.

This clonotype was counted at least ten times. This rearrangement joins TRBV4-3 to TRBJ2-3; TRBD2 might be the D (5 bases). Trimming left V 1 base short and J 9 bases short, with 11 bases between. Germline CDR1 and CDR2: LGHNA and YSLEER. This CDR3 is built from 13 residues. CDR3 in DNA: TGCGCCAGCAGCCAAGTGGCGGGTAGCACGCAGTATTTT. Its translation is CASSQVAGSTQYF.

This clonotype was counted between two and nine times. The V and J genes are TRBV5-1 and TRBJ2-7, with 11 bases lining up with TRBD2. V dropped 4 bases and J dropped 5; count of bases not matched to a gene: 11. CDR1 is SGHRS and CDR2 is YFSETQ in the germline V gene. This CDR3 spans 16 amino acids. CDR3 DNA sequence: TGCGCCAGCAGCAAACCCTCTAGCGGGAGGAACGACGAGCAGTACTTC. It is translated as CASSKPSSGRNDEQYF.

This chain joins TRBV6-2 or TRBV6-3 and TRBJ1-1, with D perhaps matching TRBD1 (5 bases). Looked up from germline, CDR1 is MNHEY and CDR2 is SVGEGT. Trimming left V 6 bases short and J 6 bases short, with 8 bases between. This CDR3 spans 11 amino acids. This CDR3 is CASRQASEAFF. The DNA of the CDR3 is TGTGCCAGCAGACAGGCATCTGAAGCTTTCTTT.

This chain connects TRBV9 to TRBJ2-7; 11 bases fit TRBD1. The CDR3 is 14 amino acids. Losses at the gene ends were 3 bases for V and 11 bases for J; bases not matched to a gene: 10. Germline CDR1 is SGDLS and CDR2 is YYNGEE. In nucleotides, the CDR3 is TGTGCCAGCAGCGCGTCCCGGGACAGGGGGTACAAGTACTTC. Translating it yields CASSASRDRGYKYF.

V gene TRBV15 combines with J gene TRBJ2-7, with D perhaps matching TRBD2 (5 bases). The CDR3 covers 12 residues. V lost 1 base and J lost 6, with 7 bases in between. Germline assignment: CDR1 LNHNV and CDR2 YYDKDF (reference sequence). CDR3 sequence reads: CATSRGEGEQYF. The CDR3 nucleotides are TGTGCCACCAGCAGAGGCGAGGGCGAGCAGTACTTC.

The sample holds many counts of this clonotype. The gene calls are TRBV12-3 or TRBV12-4 and TRBJ2-1, with 12 bases aligning to TRBD2. This CDR3 spans 15 amino acids. The V segment lost 5 bases and the J segment 6 bases; nucleotides outside the gene matches: 5. CDR3 protein: CASSPTSGRSNEQFF. The CDR3 DNA follows: TGTGCCAGCAGTCCGACTAGCGGGAGATCCAATGAGCAGTTCTTC.

The rearrangement links TRBV29-1 to TRBJ2-7; the D gene is possibly TRBD1 (6 bases). This CDR3 comprises 14 residues. Germline CDR1 and CDR2: SQVTM and ANQGSEA. Trimming took off 2 bases at V and 3 bases at J, with 14 bases between the two ends. The CDR3 protein is CSVERTDQNYEQYF. The CDR3, as DNA: TGCAGCGTTGAACGGACAGATCAAAACTACGAGCAGTACTTC.

The chain carries TRBV7-2 and TRBJ2-5; 7 bases fit TRBD1. This CDR3 has 15 residues. Per the germline V gene, CDR1 is SGHTA and CDR2 is FQGNSA. Trimming cost V 0 bases and J 7 bases; bases outside gene matches: 8. The CDR3 here is CASSLARGGAATQYF. The CDR3 DNA sequence: TGTGCCAGCAGCTTAGCGCGAGGGGGCGCAGCGACCCAGTACTTC.